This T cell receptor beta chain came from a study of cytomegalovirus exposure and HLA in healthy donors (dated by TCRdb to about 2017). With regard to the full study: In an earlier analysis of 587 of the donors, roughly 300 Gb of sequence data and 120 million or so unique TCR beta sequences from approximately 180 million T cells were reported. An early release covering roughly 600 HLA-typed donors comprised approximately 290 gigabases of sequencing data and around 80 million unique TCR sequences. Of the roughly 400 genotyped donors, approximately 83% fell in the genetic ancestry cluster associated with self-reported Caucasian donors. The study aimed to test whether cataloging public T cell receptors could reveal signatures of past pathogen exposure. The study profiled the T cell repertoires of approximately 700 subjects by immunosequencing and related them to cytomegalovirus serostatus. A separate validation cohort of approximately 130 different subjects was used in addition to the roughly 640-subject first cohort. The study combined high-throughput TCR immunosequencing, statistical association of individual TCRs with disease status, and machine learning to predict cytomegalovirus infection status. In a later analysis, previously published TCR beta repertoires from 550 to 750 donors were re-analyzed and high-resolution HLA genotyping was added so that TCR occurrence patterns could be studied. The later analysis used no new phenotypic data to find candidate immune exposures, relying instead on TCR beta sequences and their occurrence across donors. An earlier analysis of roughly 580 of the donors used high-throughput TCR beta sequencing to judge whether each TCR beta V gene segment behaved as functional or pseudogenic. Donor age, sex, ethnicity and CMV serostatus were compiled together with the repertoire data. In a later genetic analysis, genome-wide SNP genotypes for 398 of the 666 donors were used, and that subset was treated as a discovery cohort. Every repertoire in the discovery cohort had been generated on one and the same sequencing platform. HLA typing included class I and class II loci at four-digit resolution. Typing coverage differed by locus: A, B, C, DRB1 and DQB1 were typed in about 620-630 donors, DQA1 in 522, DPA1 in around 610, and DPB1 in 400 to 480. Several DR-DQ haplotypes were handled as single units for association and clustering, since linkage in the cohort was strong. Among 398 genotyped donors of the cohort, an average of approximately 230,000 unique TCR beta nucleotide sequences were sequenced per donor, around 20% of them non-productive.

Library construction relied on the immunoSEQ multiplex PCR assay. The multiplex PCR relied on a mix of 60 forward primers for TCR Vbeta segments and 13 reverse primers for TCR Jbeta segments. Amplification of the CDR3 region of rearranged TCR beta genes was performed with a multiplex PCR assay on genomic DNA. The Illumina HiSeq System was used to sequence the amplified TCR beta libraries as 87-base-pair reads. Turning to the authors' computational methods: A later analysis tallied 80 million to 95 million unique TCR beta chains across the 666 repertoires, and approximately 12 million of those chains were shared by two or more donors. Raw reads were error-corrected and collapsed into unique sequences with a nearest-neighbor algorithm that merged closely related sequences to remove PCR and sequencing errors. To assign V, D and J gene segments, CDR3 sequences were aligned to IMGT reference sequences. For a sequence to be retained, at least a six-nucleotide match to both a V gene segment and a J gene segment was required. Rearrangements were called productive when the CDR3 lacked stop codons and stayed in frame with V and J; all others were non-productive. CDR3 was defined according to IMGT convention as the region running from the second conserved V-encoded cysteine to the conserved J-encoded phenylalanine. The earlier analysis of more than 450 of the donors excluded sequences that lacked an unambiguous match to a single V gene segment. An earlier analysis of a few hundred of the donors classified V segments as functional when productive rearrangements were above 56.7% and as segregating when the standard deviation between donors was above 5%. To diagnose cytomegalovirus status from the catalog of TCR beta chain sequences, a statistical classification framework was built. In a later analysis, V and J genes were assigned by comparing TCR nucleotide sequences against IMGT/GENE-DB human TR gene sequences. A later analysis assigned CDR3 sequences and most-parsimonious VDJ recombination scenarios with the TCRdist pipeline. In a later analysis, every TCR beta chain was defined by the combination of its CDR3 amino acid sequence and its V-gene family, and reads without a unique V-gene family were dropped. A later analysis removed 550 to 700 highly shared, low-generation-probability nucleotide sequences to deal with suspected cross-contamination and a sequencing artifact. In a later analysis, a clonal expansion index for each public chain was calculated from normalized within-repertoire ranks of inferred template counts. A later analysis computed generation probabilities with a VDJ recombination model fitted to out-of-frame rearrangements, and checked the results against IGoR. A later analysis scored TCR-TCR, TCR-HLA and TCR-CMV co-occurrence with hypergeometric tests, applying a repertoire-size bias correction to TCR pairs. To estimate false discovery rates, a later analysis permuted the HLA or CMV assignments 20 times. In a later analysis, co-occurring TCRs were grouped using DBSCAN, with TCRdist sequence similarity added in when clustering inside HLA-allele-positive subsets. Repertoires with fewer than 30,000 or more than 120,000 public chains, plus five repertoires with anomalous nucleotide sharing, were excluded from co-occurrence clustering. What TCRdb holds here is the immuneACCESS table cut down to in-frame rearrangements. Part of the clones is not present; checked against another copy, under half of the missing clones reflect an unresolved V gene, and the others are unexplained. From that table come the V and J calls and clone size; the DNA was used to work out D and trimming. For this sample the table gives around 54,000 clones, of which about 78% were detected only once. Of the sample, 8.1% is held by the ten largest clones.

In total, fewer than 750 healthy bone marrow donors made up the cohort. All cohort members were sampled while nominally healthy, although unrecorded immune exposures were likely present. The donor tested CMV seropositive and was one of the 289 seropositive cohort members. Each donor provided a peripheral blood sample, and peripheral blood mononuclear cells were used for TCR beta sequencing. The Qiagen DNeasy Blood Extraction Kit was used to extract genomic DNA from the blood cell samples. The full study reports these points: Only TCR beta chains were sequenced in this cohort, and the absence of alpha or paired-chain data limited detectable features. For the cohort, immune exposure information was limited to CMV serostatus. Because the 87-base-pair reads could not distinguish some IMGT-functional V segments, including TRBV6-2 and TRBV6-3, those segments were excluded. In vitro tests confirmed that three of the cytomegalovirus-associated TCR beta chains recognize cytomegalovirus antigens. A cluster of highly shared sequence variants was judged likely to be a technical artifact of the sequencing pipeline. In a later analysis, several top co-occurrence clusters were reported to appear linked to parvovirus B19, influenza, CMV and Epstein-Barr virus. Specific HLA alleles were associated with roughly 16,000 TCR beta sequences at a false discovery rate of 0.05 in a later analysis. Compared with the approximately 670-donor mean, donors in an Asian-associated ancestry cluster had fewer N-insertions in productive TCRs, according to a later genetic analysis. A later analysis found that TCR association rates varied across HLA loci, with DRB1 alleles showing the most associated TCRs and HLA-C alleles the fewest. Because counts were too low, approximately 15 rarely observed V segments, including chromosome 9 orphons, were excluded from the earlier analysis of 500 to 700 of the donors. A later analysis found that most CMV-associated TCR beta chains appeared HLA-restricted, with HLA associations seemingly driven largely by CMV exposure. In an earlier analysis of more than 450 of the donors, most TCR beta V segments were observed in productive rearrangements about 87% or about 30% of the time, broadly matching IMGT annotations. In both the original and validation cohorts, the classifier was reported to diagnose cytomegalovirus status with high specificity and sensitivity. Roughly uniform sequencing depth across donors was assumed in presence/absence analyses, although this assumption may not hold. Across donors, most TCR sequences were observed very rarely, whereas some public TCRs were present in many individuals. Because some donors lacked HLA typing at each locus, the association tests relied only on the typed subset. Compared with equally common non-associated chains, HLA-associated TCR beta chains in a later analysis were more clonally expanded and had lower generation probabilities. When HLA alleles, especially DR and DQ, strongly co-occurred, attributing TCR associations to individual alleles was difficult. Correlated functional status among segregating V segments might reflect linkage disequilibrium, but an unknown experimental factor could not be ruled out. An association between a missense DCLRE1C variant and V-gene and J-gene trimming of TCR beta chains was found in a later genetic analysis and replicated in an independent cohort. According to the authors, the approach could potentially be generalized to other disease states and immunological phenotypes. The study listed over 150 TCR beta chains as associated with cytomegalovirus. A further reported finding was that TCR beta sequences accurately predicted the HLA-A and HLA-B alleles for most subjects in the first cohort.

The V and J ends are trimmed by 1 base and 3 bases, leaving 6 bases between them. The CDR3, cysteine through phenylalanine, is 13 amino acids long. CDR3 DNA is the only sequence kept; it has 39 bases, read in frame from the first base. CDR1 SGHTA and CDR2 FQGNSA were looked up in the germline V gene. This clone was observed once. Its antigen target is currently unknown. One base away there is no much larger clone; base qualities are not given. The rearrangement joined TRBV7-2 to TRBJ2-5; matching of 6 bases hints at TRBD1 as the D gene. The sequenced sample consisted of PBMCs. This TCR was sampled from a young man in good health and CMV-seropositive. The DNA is TGTGCCAGCAGCTTAGGGACAGAAGAGACCCAGTACTTC. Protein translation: CASSLGTEETQYF.